A single sample gave rise to the 15 T cell receptor beta chains below, sequenced in a study of blood T cell repertoires in COVID-19. Only in-frame clones appear in the TCRdb table, and some are missing; sequencing was by immunoSEQ multiplex PCR. The repertoire holds some 180,000 clones, roughly 85% seen once, with around 8% in the top ten. Sequencing was performed on peripheral blood. The source of these receptors is a woman aged 60-75 years with acute or convalescent COVID-19.

The chain has TRBV5-1 and TRBJ2-1; TRBD2 aligns across 11 bases. Trimming at V came to 0 bases and at J to 7 bases, leaving 6 bases not matched to a gene. The CDR3 sequence is 16 residues long. The V gene's germline CDR1 is SGHRS and CDR2 YFSETQ. This CDR3 reads CASSLELAGAGNEQFF. The CDR3, as DNA: TGCGCCAGCAGCTTGGAACTAGCGGGAGCCGGGAATGAGCAGTTCTTC.

This chain links TRBV5-1 with TRBJ2-3; TRBD2 matches 12 bases. With V trimmed by 0 bases and J by 5 bases, 7 bases remained unmatched. Looked up from germline, CDR1 is SGHRS and CDR2 is YFSETQ. This CDR3 spans 17 amino acids. CDR3 amino acids: CASSLVTSGRRQDTQYF. The DNA of the CDR3 is TGCGCCAGCAGCTTGGTAACTAGCGGGAGGCGGCAAGATACGCAGTATTTT.

The chain is built from TRBV28 and TRBJ1-2; TRBD1 might be the D (6 bases). V dropped 6 bases and J dropped 7 bases, with 27 bases sitting between them. The germline CDR1 and CDR2 sequences are MDHEN and SYDVKM. The CDR3 runs 17 residues. CDR3 sequence: CASRPAARGHLRGGYTF. As DNA, the CDR3 is TGTGCCAGCAGGCCTGCGGCCAGGGGACACCTACGAGGTGGCTACACCTTC.

The chain uses TRBV2 and TRBJ2-7; D is perhaps TRBD2 (7 bases). The V end lost 7 bases, the J end lost 4 bases, and 8 bases lay between the germline ends. The length of the CDR3 is 11 residues. CDR1 is SNHLY and CDR2 is FYNNEI in the germline V gene. CDR3 in amino acids: CASKGGYEQYF. The CDR3 nucleotides are TGTGCCAGCAAGGGGGGGTACGAGCAGTACTTC.

This clone was observed once. This sequence joins TRBV18 and TRBJ1-2; TRBD1 aligns across 9 bases. The length of the CDR3 is 14 residues. After removal of 2 bases from V and 5 bases from J, the junction contained 3 bases not matched to a gene. CDR1 and CDR2 (germline): KGHSH, LQKENI. The chain's CDR3 is CASSPGQGMYGYTF. The CDR3 region has the DNA TGTGCCAGCTCACCAGGACAGGGGATGTATGGCTACACCTTC.

This clone showed up just once. This chain connects TRBV11-2 to TRBJ2-1; possibly TRBD2 for D (6 bases). V shed 5 bases and J shed 6 bases, with 23 bases lying between them. The CDR3 spans 17 residues. The germline V gene encodes CDR1 SGHAT and CDR2 FQNNGV. The CDR3 DNA sequence: TGTGCCAGCAGCCCACAAGTGACGCGGGAAAATCGCAATGAGCAGTTCTTC. This encodes CASSPQVTRENRNEQFF.

V is TRBV5-1 and J is TRBJ2-2; 10 nucleotides line up with TRBD2. The CDR3 spans 15 residues. With V trimmed by 6 bases and J by 4 bases, 6 bases remained unmatched. Germline-derived CDR1 and CDR2 are SGHRS and YFSETQ. This CDR3 reads CASTSGSGSTGELFF. Here the CDR3 DNA reads TGCGCCAGCACTAGCGGGAGTGGAAGCACCGGGGAGCTGTTTTTT. Combining the CDR3 with reference TRBV5-1 and TRBJ2-2 gives the whole variable domain KAGVTQTPRYLIKTRGQQVTLSCSPISGHRSVSWYQQTPGQGLQFLFEYFSETQRNKGNFPGRFSGRQFSNSRSEMNVSTLELGDSALYLCASTSGSGSTGELFFGEGSRLTVL.

The chain links TRBV5-1 to TRBJ2-1; 7 nucleotides line up with TRBD2. Germline V gene sequence: CDR1 SGHRS, CDR2 YFSETQ. The junction had 6 bases not matched to a gene; V was cut back by 2 bases and J by 4 bases. The CDR3 totals 15 residues. CDR3 DNA sequence: TGCGCCAGCAGCTTTGCGGGAGTAGCGTACAATGAGCAGTTCTTC. The encoded protein is CASSFAGVAYNEQFF.

The chain joins TRBV9 to TRBJ2-5; D remains unclear. The CDR3 spans 13 residues. The germline V gene has CDR1 SGDLS and CDR2 YYNGEE. The V end was cut by 0 bases, the J end by 4 bases, with 7 bases between. CDR3 sequence: CASSVGLLETQYF. The CDR3 nucleotides are TGTGCCAGCAGCGTAGGACTCCTAGAGACCCAGTACTTC.

The genes are TRBV27 and TRBJ2-3; 9 bases agree with TRBD2. Germline trimming cut 2 bases from V and 6 bases from J; bases unmatched to any gene: 9. The CDR3 covers 16 residues. The germline V gene has CDR1 MNHEY and CDR2 SMNVEV (reference sequence). The CDR3 region is CASSLVMVSGSDTQYF. For the CDR3, the DNA is TGTGCCAGCAGTTTAGTGATGGTTAGCGGGAGCGATACGCAGTATTTT.

The chain carries TRBV15 and TRBJ1-1; D not certain. In germline, CDR1 is LNHNV, CDR2 YYDKDF (reference sequence). V was shortened by 0 bases and J by 0 bases, with 8 bases between the two germline ends. The CDR3 consists of 15 residues. The CDR3 here is CATSRDIALNTEAFF. CDR3 in DNA: TGTGCCACCAGCAGAGATATAGCCCTGAACACTGAAGCTTTCTTT.

The V and J genes are TRBV3-1 (or the pseudogene TRBV3-2) and TRBJ1-1; 12 positions agree with TRBD1. The CDR3 is 16 residues long. V lost 2 bases, J lost 5 bases, and 6 bases stayed unmatched. Germline assignment: CDR1 LGHDT and CDR2 YNNKEL (reference sequence). The CDR3 sequence is CASSQRDRGRETEAFF. CDR3 DNA sequence: TGTGCCAGCAGCCAAAGGGACAGGGGGCGAGAAACTGAAGCTTTCTTT.

The CDR3 nucleotides read TGTGCCAGCAGCGTAAGGGGGCCGGGTGAAAAACTGTTTTTT. Its translation: CASSVRGPGEKLFF. This chain connects TRBV9 to TRBJ1-4; 7 nucleotides match TRBD1. J was trimmed by 7 bases and V by 1 base; bases with no gene match: 4. This CDR3 region has 14 residues. Germline V gives CDR1 SGDLS, CDR2 YYNGEE.

This chain connects TRBV28 to TRBJ1-5; a weak D match, TRBD1 (5 bases). V was clipped by 5 bases and J by 3 bases, with 14 bases between them. From germline, CDR1 is MDHEN and CDR2 SYDVKM. The CDR3 has 15 residues. In DNA, the CDR3 is TGTGCCAGCAGTCCATCGGGGGGTCCCAATCAGCCCCAGCATTTT. Its protein product is CASSPSGGPNQPQHF.

This chain connects TRBV11-3 to TRBJ2-1, with 10 bases that match TRBD2. After removal of 3 bases from V and 7 bases from J, the junction contained 9 bases not matched to a gene. CDR1 is SGHNT, CDR2 YENEEA, per germline. There are 16 residues in the CDR3. Written as DNA, the CDR3 is TGTGCCAGCAGCTTGGGGAGCGGGAGGGCCAGGAATGAGCAGTTCTTC. Translating gives CASSLGSGRARNEQFF.